Reported below is one T cell receptor beta chain. Patients at the Seattle site were enrolled during active infection and followed longitudinally. The sample comes from a study of blood T cell repertoires in COVID-19. The germline V gene has CDR1 SGHAT and CDR2 FQNNGV. V lost 5 bases, J lost 0 bases, and 12 bases stayed unmatched. The length of the CDR3 is 18 residues. Original analysis: Amplification of reference gene primers was used by the study to estimate nucleated cell counts. The data were produced by immunoSEQ multiplex PCR, yet TCRdb's version contains in-frame clones alone and is incomplete. V, J and clone size are those of that table, while D and trimming were read from the DNA. The sample contains about 480,000 clones, around 88% of which appear only once.

The genes are TRBV11-2 and TRBJ2-1; TRBD2 matches 8 bases. This receptor was obtained from a woman in her 50s with COVID-19, enrolled during active disease. The specimen sequenced was peripheral blood. The CDR3 sequence: CASSARLAGGLSYNEQFF. CDR3 DNA: TGTGCCAGCAGCGCCCGACTGGCGGGGGGACTCTCCTACAATGAGCAGTTCTTC.